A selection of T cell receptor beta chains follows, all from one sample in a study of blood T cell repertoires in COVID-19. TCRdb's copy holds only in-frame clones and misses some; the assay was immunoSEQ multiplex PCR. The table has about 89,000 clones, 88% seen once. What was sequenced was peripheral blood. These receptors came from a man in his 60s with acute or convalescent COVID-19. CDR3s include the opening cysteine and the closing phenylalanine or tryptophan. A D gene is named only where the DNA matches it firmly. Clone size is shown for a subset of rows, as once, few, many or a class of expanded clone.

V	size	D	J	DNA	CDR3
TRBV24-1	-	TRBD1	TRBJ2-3	TGTGCCACCAGTGGGCGACAGGGTCTAGGTACGCAGTATTTT	CATSGRQGLGTQYF
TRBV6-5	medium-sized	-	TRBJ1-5	TGTGCCAGCAAGAGAAATCTCAATCAGCCCCAGCATTTT	CASKRNLNQPQHF
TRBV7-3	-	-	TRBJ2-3	TGTGCCAGCAGCTTAAGAAGCGGTGGCGGGAACACGCAGTATTTT	CASSLRSGGGNTQYF
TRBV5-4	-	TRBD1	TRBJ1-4	TGTGCCAGCAGCACGCAGGGGGCGGCTAATGAAAAACTGTTTTTT	CASSTQGAANEKLFF
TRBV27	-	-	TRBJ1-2	TGTGCCAGCCGGAGACAGACAGACTATGGCTACACCTTC	CASRRQTDYGYTF
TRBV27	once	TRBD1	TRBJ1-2	TGTGCCACCCTAAAGACAGGGGCCATCAACTATGGCTACACCTTC	CATLKTGAINYGYTF
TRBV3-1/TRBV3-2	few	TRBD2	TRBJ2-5	TGTGCCAGCAGCCAAGATTTAGCGGGAGGGAGAGAGACCCAGTACTTC	CASSQDLAGGRETQYF
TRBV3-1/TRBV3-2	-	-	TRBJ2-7	TGTGCCAGCAGCCTAACCGGGACTCAGGGCCTCGAGCAGTACTTC	CASSLTGTQGLEQYF
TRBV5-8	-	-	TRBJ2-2	TGTGCCAGCAGCTTGTGGGACACGAGTCTTTCCGGGGAGCTGTTTTTT	CASSLWDTSLSGELFF
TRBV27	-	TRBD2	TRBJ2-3	TGTGCCAGCAGTTTAAGCGGGGGTCTCACAGATACGCAGTATTTT	CASSLSGGLTDTQYF
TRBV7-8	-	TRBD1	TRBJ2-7	TGTGCCAGCAGCCACACGGGGACAGGCTACGAGCAGTACTTC	CASSHTGTGYEQYF
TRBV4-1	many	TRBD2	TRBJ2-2	TGCGCCAGCAGCACTACGGAGGCGGGAGCGAACACCGGGGAGCTGTTTTTT	CASSTTEAGANTGELFF
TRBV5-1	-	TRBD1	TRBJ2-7	TGCGCCAGCAGCCCCCGGACAGGGAGCGACGAGCAGTACTTC	CASSPRTGSDEQYF
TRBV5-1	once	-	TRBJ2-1	TGCGCCAGCAGCTTGACAGTAAGCTCCTACAATGAGCAGTTCTTC	CASSLTVSSYNEQFF
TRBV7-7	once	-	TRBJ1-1	TGTGCCAGCAGCCTAGACACCAACACTGAAGCTTTCTTT	CASSLDTNTEAFF
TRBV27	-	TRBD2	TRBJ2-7	TGTGCCAGCAGTCCCGAGACTAGCGGGAGTTCTCAGTACTTC	CASSPETSGSSQYF
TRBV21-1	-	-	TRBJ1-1	TGTGCCAGCAGCAAAGCGCTCAGAATCAACACTGAAGCTTTCTTT	CASSKALRINTEAFF
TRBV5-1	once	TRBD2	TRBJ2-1	TGCGCCAGCAGCTTATCAAAGACTAGCGGGAAGGTCGATGAGCAGTTCTTC	CASSLSKTSGKVDEQFF
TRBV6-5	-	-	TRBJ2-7	TGTGCCAGCAGCCAGCCGGACAGCTCCTACGAGCAGTACTTC	CASSQPDSSYEQYF
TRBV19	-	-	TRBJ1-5	TGTGCCAGTAGTATAGATCTTGCGTTAGGGGAAGATCAGCCCCAGCATTTT	CASSIDLALGEDQPQHF
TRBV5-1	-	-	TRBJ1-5	TGCGCCAGCAGCTTGGCAGGGCAGGGCAATCAGCCCCAGCATTTT	CASSLAGQGNQPQHF
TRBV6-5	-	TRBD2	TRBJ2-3	TGTGCCAGCAGCGCCCTAGCGGGAAGCACAGATACGCAGTATTTT	CASSALAGSTDTQYF
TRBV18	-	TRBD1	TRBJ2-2	TGTGCCAGCTCATTGACAGGGAAAGACACCGGGGAGCTGTTTTTT	CASSLTGKDTGELFF
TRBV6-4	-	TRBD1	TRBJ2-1	TGTGCCAGCAGTACCGACAGGGCCGATGAGCAGTTCTTC	CASSTDRADEQFF
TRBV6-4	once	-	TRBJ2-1	TGTGCCAGTGCCTCAGAGGGAGGTACCTACAATGAGCAGTTCTTC	CASASEGGTYNEQFF
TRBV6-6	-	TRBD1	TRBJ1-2	TGTGCCAGCAGCAAACAGGGGGACTATGGCTACACCTTC	CASSKQGDYGYTF
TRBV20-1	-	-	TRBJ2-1	TGCAGTGCTAGTCAGGGGAAGGGGTCCTACAATGAGCAGTTCTTC	CSASQGKGSYNEQFF
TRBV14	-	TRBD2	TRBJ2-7	TGTGCCAGCAGCCACAGGCGACTAGCGGGGGGAGGATACGAGCAGTACTTC	CASSHRRLAGGGYEQYF
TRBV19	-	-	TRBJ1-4	TGTGCCAGTAGTATAATCGGGGAAAAACTGTTTTTT	CASSIIGEKLFF
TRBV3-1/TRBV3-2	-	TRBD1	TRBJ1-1	TGTGCCAGCAGCAAAGGCCCTCGACAGGGGGCTGGGGGGAACACTGAAGCTTTCTTT	CASSKGPRQGAGGNTEAFF
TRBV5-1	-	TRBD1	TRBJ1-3	TGCGCCAGCAGCCCAGGGGACAGAAATACTGGAAACACCATATATTTT	CASSPGDRNTGNTIYF
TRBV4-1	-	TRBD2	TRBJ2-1	TGCGCCAGCAGCCAAGATCTTCTAGCGGACTCCTACAATGAGCAGTTCTTC	CASSQDLLADSYNEQFF
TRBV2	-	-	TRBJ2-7	TGTGCCAGCAGAGAGGGAGTGGCCTACGAGCAGTACTTC	CASREGVAYEQYF